The T cell receptor beta chain described here comes from a study of T-cell reconstitution after alpha-beta-depleted transplantation in children. For TCRbeta, the library was prepared with unique molecular identifiers. TCRdb fed the PCR reads into MiXCR, producing one record per CDR3 protein. The repertoire has about 110,000 distinct CDR3 sequences, approximately 6.4% of them found once; the top ten carry 20% to 25%. Overall study results and limits: It was surviving recipient T cells and thymic progenitors that gave some patients high TCRbeta diversity at day 60. Newly generated T cells supplied most T-cell counts and diversity one year post-transplant. It was reported that alpha-beta T cells came from several hundred expanded graft clones (about two months after transplant).

CDR3 length: 15 amino acids. V was trimmed by 3 bases and J by 1 base, leaving 11 bases between them. CDR1 and CDR2 (germline): LNHDA, SQIVND (reference sequence). As concerns this clonotype: Its antigen is unidentified.

The receptor's source is a male patient between 2 and 10 years old who had a stem cell transplant for acute lymphoblastic leukemia, so the T cells may come from the graft donor. The material was PBMCs, mostly from graft donor cells, obtained 360 days after TCRalphabeta/CD19-depleted stem cell transplant. The chain joins TRBV19 to TRBJ2-3; a possible D gene is TRBD1 (6 bases). The CDR3: CASSIGTQRTDTQYF. CDR3 bases: TGTGCCAGTAGTATCGGGACACAACGCACAGATACGCAGTATTTT.